This T cell receptor beta chain was obtained from a study of blood T cell repertoires in COVID-19. Looking at the study overall: Specimens from acute and convalescent COVID-19 originated in the United States, Italy and Spain. From T cells, B-cell-depleted T cells, or PBMCs came the material, which was cDNA or gDNA.

In the source study's methods: Using reference gene primer amplification, nucleated cell counts were estimated. TCRdb's copy holds only in-frame clones and misses some; the assay was immunoSEQ multiplex PCR. V and J calls and clone size come straight from that table; D and trimming were deduced from the DNA. The sample lists over 70,000 clones, 76% occurring once. Trimming cost V 2 bases and J 3 bases, with 11 bases left between them. Germline lookup yields CDR1 SGHRS and CDR2 YFSETQ. The CDR3 loop spans 14 amino acids. This sequence was found in a man between 65 and 85 years old with active or convalescent COVID-19. The chain combines TRBV5-1 with TRBJ1-1; TRBD1 is a possible D gene (5 bases). The source material was peripheral blood. CDR3: CASSLRVGDTEAFF. The CDR3 nucleotides read TGCGCCAGCAGCTTAAGGGTAGGGGACACTGAAGCTTTCTTT.